The clone carrying this TCR beta chain was picked up a small number of times. Its antigen is still unknown. Cultured CD4+ T cells had their DNA profiled by the Oncomine TCR Beta short-read assay. MiXCR, applied by TCRdb to the PCR reads, yields one record per CDR3 protein. The repertoire has about 18,000 distinct CDR3 sequences, around 48% of them found once; the top ten carry approximately 17%. This specimen belongs to a study of vaccination and CD4 T cells after COVID-19. V lost 6 bases to trimming and J lost 8 bases; unmatched junction nucleotides: 7. Germline CDR1 and CDR2: MNHNS and SASEGT. The CDR3 contains 14 residues. Specified treatment: roughly ten-day PBMC culture with coronavirus spike peptide pools or control peptides (ViraFEST assay).

This chain joins TRBV6-1 and TRBJ1-6; TRBD1 matches 7 bases. The TCR sequence derives from a human donor who had recovered from COVID-19. Sequenced material: CD4+ T cells from blood, cultured in vitro, taken before SARS-CoV-2 vaccination. The CDR3 reads CASSSTGRDSPLHF. DNA of the CDR3: TGTGCCAGCAGCTCGACAGGGAGGGATTCACCCCTCCACTTT.